What follows describes a single T cell receptor beta chain. Its antigen is undetermined. Germline CDR1 reads MNHNS; CDR2 reads SASEGT. CDR3 length: 14 residues. V lost 6 bases to trimming and J lost 8 bases; unmatched junction nucleotides: 10. This sample is drawn from a study of T cell repertoires in cytomegalovirus infection. About the research overall: Well-studied HLA-B-restricted CMV epitopes were used in the study alongside recently identified HLA-C-restricted ones. TCR beta signatures that were public indicated CMV infection and matching HLA type. Study-level findings and limits: People with CMV and the relevant HLA were identified by cumulative public TCR beta family frequency.

MiXCR, applied by TCRdb to the reads, yields one record per CDR3 protein. The sample consists of roughly 220,000 distinct CDR3 sequences, about 40% of them appearing once. The chain is built from TRBV6-1 and TRBJ1-2; TRBD1 matches at 9 bases. The sample was CD8+ T cells from cultured PBMCs, taken from culture after CMV antigen stimulation. This TCR derives from a human donor in good health (CMV status not recorded). Some clones in this sample may be carry-over from other donors' samples. In nucleotides, the CDR3 is TGTGCCAGCAGCGACGGACAGGGGCTGCGGGGCTACACCTTC. This gives the protein CASSDGQGLRGYTF.